Below, 12 T cell receptor beta chains from the same sample are listed, as sequenced in a study of blood T cell repertoires in COVID-19 (dated by TCRdb to the early 2020s). Libraries were constructed by the immunoSEQ multiplex PCR assay. The table was pulled from immuneACCESS by TCRdb, which kept in-frame rearrangements only. Such tables lose some clones; where checked, under half of the loss comes from unresolved V genes, and the rest has no known cause. This sample has hundreds of thousands of clones in its table, and around 88% of those were observed once. Roughly 1.9% of the sample lies in the top ten. The sequenced sample consisted of PBMCs or T cells enriched from blood (not recorded which). All receptors come from a woman in her forties or fifties who had recovered from COVID-19.

This chain links TRBV12-3 or TRBV12-4 with TRBJ1-2; D not resolved. V lost 6 bases, J lost 4 bases, and 12 bases lay in between. The CDR3 is made up of 13 amino acids. CDR3 amino acids: CASREDGPYGYTF. The CDR3 DNA reads as TGTGCCAGCAGGGAGGACGGTCCCTATGGCTACACCTTC.

The sample holds a few counts of this clone. The chain joins TRBV7-9 to TRBJ1-5; D is uncertain. This CDR3 is 14 amino acids long. Germline V lookup: CDR1 SEHNR, CDR2 FQNEAQ (reference sequence). V lost 1 base to trimming and J lost 4 bases, with 8 bases between them. The CDR3 here is CASSLGERNQPQHF. CDR3 nucleotides: TGTGCCAGCAGCTTAGGAGAGAGGAATCAGCCCCAGCATTTT.

V usage is TRBV28 and J usage is TRBJ1-4, with a weak D call TRBD1 (6 bases). The length of the CDR3 is 15 residues. Germline V gene data show CDR1 as MDHEN and CDR2 as SYDVKM. The V gene lost 5 bases and the J gene lost 8 bases, with 18 bases spanning the gap. DNA for the CDR3: TGTGCCAGCAGTCCGCCCAGGGGACGGCGGGAAAAACTGTTTTTT. The encoded protein is CASSPPRGRREKLFF.

This clone was detected only once. The chain employs TRBV4-2 and TRBJ1-6; 7 positions match TRBD1. Looked up from germline, CDR1 is LGHNA and CDR2 is YNFKEQ. The CDR3 sequence is 16 residues long. Trimming at V came to 0 bases and at J to 7 bases, leaving 6 bases not matched to a gene. This chain's CDR3 is CASSQEVKGANSPLHF. The DNA of the CDR3 is TGTGCCAGCAGCCAAGAGGTAAAGGGGGCAAATTCACCCCTCCACTTT.

This chain connects TRBV21-1 to TRBJ1-2; the listed D gene, TRBD1, was not tested against the DNA. TRBV21-1 is annotated as a pseudogene. This CDR3 is 12 amino acids long. The DNA of the CDR3 is TGTGCCAGCAACCGGGACACCCTGGGCTACACCTTC. Translated: CASNRDTLGYTF.

The CDR3 spells CASSLLGGGRAEAFF. The CDR3, as DNA: TGTGCCAGCAGCCTACTAGGAGGGGGCAGGGCTGAAGCTTTCTTT. V gene TRBV3-1 (or the pseudogene TRBV3-2) combines with J gene TRBJ1-1, with 7 positions matching TRBD1. Trimming removed 4 bases from V and 6 bases from J; junction bases left unmatched: 11. The germline V gene encodes CDR1 LGHDT and CDR2 YNNKEL (reference sequence). The CDR3 is 15 residues long.

This chain links TRBV19 with TRBJ2-4; 9 nucleotides agree with TRBD2. Trimming removed 5 bases from V and 0 bases from J; junction bases left unmatched: 5. The CDR3 extends over 16 amino acids. Germline V gene sequence: CDR1 LNHDA, CDR2 SQIVND (reference sequence). CDR3 sequence (DNA): TGTGCCAGTAGTCCTAGCGGGGAACTAGCCAAAAACATTCAGTACTTC. This gives the protein CASSPSGELAKNIQYF. The whole variable domain, filled in from reference TRBV19 and TRBJ2-4, reads DGGITQSPKYLFRKEGQNVTLSCEQNLNHDAMYWYRQDPGQGLRLIYYSQIVNDFQKGDIAEGYSVSREKKESFPLTVTSAQKNPTAFYLCASSPSGELAKNIQYFGAGTRLSVL.

The chain couples TRBV6-5 to TRBJ1-5; 10 nucleotides agree with TRBD1. This CDR3 is built from 15 residues. The V segment lost 5 bases and the J segment 4 bases; nucleotides outside the gene matches: 5. CDR1 MNHEY and CDR2 SVGAGI come from the germline V gene. The CDR3 coding sequence is TGTGCCAGCAGTAGCCCGGGACAGGGGAATCAGCCCCAGCATTTT. Translated: CASSSPGQGNQPQHF.

This clone was recorded a few times. The chain has TRBV25-1 and TRBJ2-7; possibly TRBD2 for D (5 bases). Trimming pared 4 bases from V and 2 bases from J, leaving 9 bases between. This CDR3 has 13 amino acids. Per germline, CDR1 MGHDK and CDR2 SYGVNS. The CDR3 reads CASSVTGTYEQYF. DNA for the CDR3: TGTGCCAGCAGTGTAACGGGGACCTACGAGCAGTACTTC.

V is TRBV7-9 and J is TRBJ2-1; 12 bases are shared with TRBD2. Per the germline V gene, CDR1 is SEHNR and CDR2 is FQNEAQ (reference sequence). The CDR3 spans 15 residues. V dropped 5 bases and J dropped 6; count of bases not matched to a gene: 5. The CDR3 loop is CASSATSGGPNEQFF. The CDR3, as DNA: TGTGCCAGCAGCGCGACTAGCGGGGGACCCAATGAGCAGTTCTTC.

This clone was recorded only once. This chain's CDR3 is CASSRQGGYEQYF. In DNA, the CDR3 is TGTGCCAGCAGCCGTCAGGGGGGCTACGAGCAGTACTTC. The V call is TRBV11-3, the J call TRBJ2-7, with a weak D call TRBD1 (7 bases). The CDR3 consists of 13 residues. Germline V gene sequence: CDR1 SGHNT, CDR2 YENEEA. The ends were cut back, 5 bases at V and 3 bases at J, with 11 bases in the middle.

The CDR3 loop reads CASSPTGAPGGYTF. DNA for the CDR3: TGTGCCAGCAGTCCGACAGGGGCGCCCGGGGGCTACACCTTC. The chain joins TRBV28 to TRBJ1-2; TRBD1 agrees at 8 bases. The CDR3 spans 14 residues. The germline V gene has CDR1 MDHEN and CDR2 SYDVKM. The junction had 10 bases not matched to a gene; V was cut back by 5 bases and J by 8 bases.